The rows below give T cell receptor beta chains drawn from one sample of a study of blood T cell repertoires in COVID-19. Sequencing was performed with immunoSEQ multiplex PCR; in TCRdb, only in-frame clones are kept and a portion is missing. This table has 200,000 to 300,000 clones, roughly 86% appearing once. Material: peripheral blood. The source is a woman aged 60-75 years with COVID-19, enrolled during active disease. CDR3s include the opening cysteine and the closing phenylalanine or tryptophan. A D gene is named only where the DNA matches it firmly. A row's size may be missing; if present it is once, few, many or a size class.

v_call	j_call	d_call	clone_size	cdr3_nt	cdr3_aa
TRBV25-1	TRBJ1-2	TRBD1	NA	TGTGCCAGCAGTAACCCCGGGACAGGGGGCACTGGAGGCTACACCTTC	CASSNPGTGGTGGYTF
TRBV11-1	TRBJ1-1	NA	NA	TGTGCCAGCAGCGTTGGGTATGGGAGACCGAACACTGAAGCTTTCTTT	CASSVGYGRPNTEAFF
TRBV15	TRBJ2-1	TRBD2	NA	TGTGCCACCAGCAAGTACAGCGGGAGAGGGGACAATGAGCAGTTCTTC	CATSKYSGRGDNEQFF
TRBV4-1	TRBJ2-7	NA	few	TGCGCCAGCAGCCAAGACTTTGGGGCCAGCGAAAAGAGGGAGCAGTACTTC	CASSQDFGASEKREQYF
TRBV2	TRBJ2-1	NA	few	TGTGCCAGTAAGATCATCAGGGGAAATGAGCAGTTCTTC	CASKIIRGNEQFF
TRBV6-5	TRBJ1-6	TRBD1	NA	TGTGCCAGCAAGAGGGGGACAGGGGGATCACCCCTCCACTTT	CASKRGTGGSPLHF
TRBV5-5	TRBJ2-3	NA	NA	TGTGCCAGCAGCGCTAACACAGATACGCAGTATTTT	CASSANTDTQYF
TRBV5-1	TRBJ2-1	TRBD2	few	TGCGCCAGCGGGACTAGCGGGAGCTCCTACAATGAGCAGTTCTTC	CASGTSGSSYNEQFF
TRBV4-2	TRBJ2-7	TRBD1	NA	TGTGCCAGCAGCCTAGAGGGACAGGGGGGAGACGAGCAGTACTTC	CASSLEGQGGDEQYF
TRBV5-1	TRBJ2-3	TRBD2	NA	TGCGCCAGCAGCAAGCGGGACTACACAGATACGCAGTATTTT	CASSKRDYTDTQYF
TRBV7-9	TRBJ2-1	TRBD2	NA	TGTGCCAGCAGCCCCCATTTCAGAGAGGGAGGGCCCAATGAGCAGTTCTTC	CASSPHFREGGPNEQFF
TRBV4-3	TRBJ1-5	NA	NA	TGCGCCAGCAGCCAAGATCGGTTTGTACGGGAACATCAGCCCCAGCATTTT	CASSQDRFVREHQPQHF
TRBV4-1	TRBJ1-5	NA	few	TGCGCCAGCAGCCAAGATCCAAATCAGCCCCAGCATTTT	CASSQDPNQPQHF
TRBV29-1	TRBJ2-5	NA	NA	TGCAGCGTGGGGGGGCGGCAAGAGACCCAGTACTTC	CSVGGRQETQYF
TRBV6-5	TRBJ2-1	NA	NA	TGTGCCACCCTGGGACTCGTGAACAATGAGCAGTTCTTC	CATLGLVNNEQFF
TRBV5-1	TRBJ2-7	NA	NA	TGCGCCAGCAGCTTCGCGGGTAGCTACGAGCAGTACTTC	CASSFAGSYEQYF
TRBV5-1	TRBJ2-5	NA	NA	TGCGCCAGCAGCTTGGAGTACGGGCAAGAGACCCAGTACTTC	CASSLEYGQETQYF
TRBV7-9	TRBJ1-1	TRBD1	NA	TGTGCCAGCAGCTCCGGGACAGGGAACACTGAAGCTTTCTTT	CASSSGTGNTEAFF
TRBV4-2	TRBJ1-1	TRBD1	NA	TGTGCCAGCAGCCAGCCATCGACAGGGGGCACTGAAGCTTTCTTT	CASSQPSTGGTEAFF
TRBV7-9	TRBJ2-2	TRBD1	NA	TGTGCCAGCAGCTTACCGGGACAGTCCACCGGGGAGCTGTTTTTT	CASSLPGQSTGELFF
TRBV10-3	TRBJ2-5	TRBD2	few	TGTGCCATCAGTGCGACTAGCGGGAGGGCCGCAGAGTGGGAGACCCAGTACTTC	CAISATSGRAAEWETQYF
TRBV6-6	TRBJ2-7	TRBD2	once	TGTGCCAGCGGAGGACTAGCGGGAGAGAAGCAGTACTTC	CASGGLAGEKQYF
TRBV29-1	TRBJ1-2	NA	NA	TGCAGCGTTGCAGGTCAAGGGGTTGACTATGGCTACACCTTC	CSVAGQGVDYGYTF
TRBV29-1	TRBJ2-4	NA	NA	TGCAGCGTTGCGGCTCGGGACATTCAGTACTTC	CSVAARDIQYF
TRBV6-5	TRBJ2-2	NA	NA	TGTGCCAGCAGTTACGTGGCTGACGGGGAGCTGTTTTTT	CASSYVADGELFF
TRBV6-5	TRBJ1-6	TRBD1	NA	TGTGCCAGCAGCCCAGGACAGGGGCGGCCACCCCTCCACTTT	CASSPGQGRPPLHF
TRBV5-6	TRBJ1-1	NA	NA	TGTGCCAGCAGCCCAGGACAGAACACTGAAGCTTTCTTT	CASSPGQNTEAFF
TRBV3-1/TRBV3-2	TRBJ2-7	NA	NA	TGTGCCAGCAGCCAAGATCTTAATAGCGGCGAGCAGTACTTC	CASSQDLNSGEQYF
TRBV7-2	TRBJ2-1	NA	once	TGTGCCAGCAGCTCAAGAGCTGGGGAGAATGAGCAGTTCTTC	CASSSRAGENEQFF
TRBV6-2/TRBV6-3	TRBJ2-1	TRBD2	once	TGTGCCAGCAGTCAGGGACTAGCGGTTCAGGCGCAGTTCTTC	CASSQGLAVQAQFF
TRBV28	TRBJ1-2	TRBD1	NA	TGTGCCAGCAGTTCTCGCGGACAGGGGGCCCTAATGAACTATGGCTACACCTTC	CASSSRGQGALMNYGYTF
TRBV5-4	TRBJ2-1	NA	NA	TGTGCCAGCAGCCTCGACTGGAGCTCCTACAATGAGCAGTTCTTC	CASSLDWSSYNEQFF
TRBV2	TRBJ1-4	TRBD1	NA	TGTGCCAGCAGCCCAGCCGGGACAGACAATGAAAAACTGTTTTTT	CASSPAGTDNEKLFF
TRBV25-1	TRBJ1-6	NA	NA	TGTGCCAGCAGTGAAAGGACTAAGAATAATTCACCCCTCCACTTT	CASSERTKNNSPLHF
TRBV19	TRBJ1-4	NA	many	TGTGCCTGCAACTGGGGCAGGGTAGGAGAAAAACTGTTTTTT	CACNWGRVGEKLFF
TRBV9	TRBJ2-1	TRBD2	NA	TGTGCCAGCAGCCCAGGACTAGCGGGAGTTAATGAGCAGTTCTTC	CASSPGLAGVNEQFF
TRBV6-1	TRBJ2-1	NA	NA	TGTGCCAGCAGTGAAGCTTGGGTGCGGACAGAGCAGTTCTTC	CASSEAWVRTEQFF
TRBV29-1	TRBJ1-3	NA	NA	TGCAGCGTTGTTTCAGGGGTTGGAAACACCATATATTTT	CSVVSGVGNTIYF
TRBV6-2/TRBV6-3	TRBJ2-7	TRBD1	NA	TGTGCCAGCAGTTACTCGCCGACAGGGGGCGAGCAGTACTTC	CASSYSPTGGEQYF
TRBV19	TRBJ2-2	TRBD2	once	TGTGCCAGTAGTATCCTAGCGGGAGGCCTGAGTATGTGGACCGGGGAGCTGTTTTTT	CASSILAGGLSMWTGELFF
TRBV6-2/TRBV6-3	TRBJ1-5	NA	NA	TGTGCCAGCAGTTCCAAGAGGGCTACCCTGGGGATTTATCAGCCCCAGCATTTT	CASSSKRATLGIYQPQHF
TRBV5-4	TRBJ2-7	NA	NA	TGTGCCAGCAGCTTTGGCGGCAGGGGCTACGAGCAGTACTTC	CASSFGGRGYEQYF
TRBV4-1	TRBJ1-6	TRBD1	many	TGCGCCAGCAGCCACGGTCGGACAGGCTATAATTCACCCCTCCACTTT	CASSHGRTGYNSPLHF
TRBV3-1/TRBV3-2	TRBJ2-3	NA	NA	TGTGCCAGCAGCCAAGTGGGACAAGCAGATACGCAGTATTTT	CASSQVGQADTQYF
TRBV9	TRBJ1-2	TRBD1	NA	TGTGCCAGCAGCGTGGGACAGGCCACCGGCTACACCTTC	CASSVGQATGYTF
TRBV14	TRBJ2-7	TRBD2	NA	TGTGCCAGCGGACTGGCGGGAGTTACCTACGAGCAGTACTTC	CASGLAGVTYEQYF
TRBV30	TRBJ2-2	TRBD2	NA	TGTGCCTGGAGTGCTCTAGCGGTCACCGGGGAGCTGTTTTTT	CAWSALAVTGELFF
TRBV18	TRBJ1-5	TRBD1	NA	TGTGCCAGCTCACTGACAGGGGATAGCAATCAGCCCCAGCATTTT	CASSLTGDSNQPQHF
TRBV12-2	TRBJ1-5	NA	NA	TGTGCAAGTCGCTTCCCGACAGGGGGGCCTAGCAATCAGCCCCAGCATTTT	CASRFPTGGPSNQPQHF
TRBV30	TRBJ1-1	NA	NA	TGTGCCTGGAGTGTGGGGGCGATGGCTGAAGCTTTCTTT	CAWSVGAMAEAFF
TRBV2	TRBJ1-1	TRBD1	NA	TGTGCCAGCATATTAGACAGGGGCGTGAACACTGAAGCTTTCTTT	CASILDRGVNTEAFF
TRBV6-2/TRBV6-3	TRBJ2-1	TRBD2	NA	TGTGCCAGCAGTTACTCGTTGGGGACTAGCGTCTACAATGAGCAGTTCTTC	CASSYSLGTSVYNEQFF
TRBV5-4	TRBJ2-7	TRBD2	NA	TGTGCCAGCAGCCTGGCGGGAGGCCTCTCCTACGAGCAGTACTTC	CASSLAGGLSYEQYF
TRBV21-1	TRBJ2-4	NA	NA	TGTGCCAGCAGCAACCCCGGAGTATGGGTAAACATTCAGTACTTC	CASSNPGVWVNIQYF
TRBV4-1	TRBJ1-4	NA	NA	TGCGCCAGCAACGAGGGTGCCGCTAATGAAAAACTGTTTTTT	CASNEGAANEKLFF
TRBV6-2/TRBV6-3	TRBJ2-1	TRBD1	few	TGTGCCAGCAGTGGCCGGGACAGGGTGTTCAGCAATGAGCAGTTCTTC	CASSGRDRVFSNEQFF
TRBV5-1	TRBJ2-2	TRBD2	NA	TGCGCCAGCAGCGATGGACTAGCGGGAGGAACCCACACCGGGGAGCTGTTTTTT	CASSDGLAGGTHTGELFF
TRBV20-1	TRBJ1-6	NA	once	TGCAGTGCTAGTCCAGGGGTCGGCTCACCCCTCCACTTT	CSASPGVGSPLHF
TRBV3-1/TRBV3-2	TRBJ2-2	NA	NA	TGTGCCAGCAGCCAAGATTGGGGGGGGCTTCCGAACACCGGGGAGCTGTTTTTT	CASSQDWGGLPNTGELFF